This TCR beta chain derives from a study of shared clonotypes between healthy human individuals (dated by TCRdb to between 2020 and 2021). Regarding the complete study: Three men and a couple of women, aged 18 to 49 years, made up the cohort. Per donor, three plates each were used for CD4 naive and CD4 memory, two for CD8 naive, and one for CD8 memory. To estimate repertoire size and how much clonotypes are shared between individuals, the study performed deep sequencing of blood TCR repertoires from 4 to 6 healthy adults. To increase sequencing depth and limit assay-specific biases, TCR repertoire library preparation and sequencing were carried out by different laboratories using diverse techniques. Each donor's leukapheresis produced roughly between roughly 0.85 and 9.5 billion PBMCs.

TCR CDR3 regions were amplified from genomic DNA by multiplex PCR using the deep immunoSEQ assay. Genomic DNA extracted from each cell subset was distributed evenly over all wells of several immunoSEQ 96-well plates, and each plate served as one replicate. Each replicate PCR for sorted subsets received roughly 0.2 ug genomic DNA, equal to 28,000 or so T cell genomes. The purified libraries were quantified using a Qubit 3.0 fluorometer, sized with a Bioanalyzer 2100, and then quantified again using the KAPA Library Quantification kit. A separate single-read 150-cycle Illumina NextSeq 550 flow cell was used to sequence each immunoSEQ 96-well plate. The original methods were these. Because the immunoSEQ output included only junctional sequences and no quality scores, the filtering could not be the same as the filtering used for full-length reads. To assign V/J genes and CDR3, sequences were annotated using PyIR, a Python wrapper for IgBLAST v1.9, with IMGT germline references. Reads were removed for weak V/J assignments (E-value above 1e-6), missing CDR3, stop codons, out-of-frame junctions, or ambiguous translated residues. V3J clonotypes were defined by identical inferred V gene, J gene, and CDR3 amino acid sequence. Percentage overlap between repertoires was computed as shared unique clonotypes divided by the size of the smaller repertoire. Three approaches were used to assess repertoire richness: RTK rarefaction, the Chao1 estimator, and Recon v2.1 estimates of unobserved clonotypes. OLGA was used to compute generation probabilities for all TCRbeta clonotypes that the gDNA method yielded from several donors. Not all clones reach the TCRdb copy of this immuneACCESS table, which keeps in-frame sequences only. Checked studies attribute under half of the gap to unresolved V genes and leave the rest unexplained. V, J and clone size were drawn from that table, and D and trimming were deduced from the DNA. The sample table contains millions of clones; only one count was recorded for around 96% of them. In total, the top ten clones hold around 1.1% of the sample.

V is trimmed back by 3 bases and J by 0 bases, and the junction contains 10 bases that no gene match accounts for. The CDR3 runs 17 residues from the cysteine to the phenylalanine. CDR3 DNA only is kept here, 51 bases in frame from base 1. The germline V gene provides CDR1 MGHDK and CDR2 SYGVNS. CD8 naive samples were obtained by positive selection for CCR7 among CD45RO-negative cells, yielding a CD45RA+CCR7+ population from which TemRA cells were excluded. Healthy HIV-negative adults with no recently reported acute infections or vaccinations were included as donors. Only Caucasian adults living in Nashville, Tennessee, USA were represented among the donors. Blood was obtained by leukapheresis, after which PBMCs were separated by Ficoll-Histopaque density gradient centrifugation and cryopreserved in liquid nitrogen vapor phase. Analytical flow cytometry was used to check the purity and quantity of each magnetically sorted T cell population. Genomic DNA was isolated from each sorted fraction and quantified by UV absorbance on a Nanodrop 2000c.

Study-level results and caveats: Incomplete sequencing was indicated by rarefaction of sorted-subset datasets, despite the large sequencing depth. Because the study included only a small number of donors, the genetic and exposure-history diversity represented was limited. Based on pairwise subsampling, the degree of clonotype sharing among donors was expected to be affected by sequencing depth. Only blood was sampled, and tissue TCR repertoires likely differ from those in blood. When several donors were compared, the shared fraction of clonotypes was 5% to 6.5% for naive CD4, around 4% for naive CD8, roughly 2.3% for memory CD4, and 0.3% to 0.5% for memory CD8. Clonotypes shared by all four sorted-subset donors showed higher generation probabilities than non-shared clonotypes. Estimated clonotype richness was generally larger for naive than for memory subsets.

This clone was observed a single time. The target of this receptor is not known. No quality values exist for individual bases; no much larger clone is one base distant. The sequence was obtained from a man younger than 35 in good health. Sample: naive CD8+ T cells sorted from blood. The label giving this sample's cell subset or site can be read as: CD45RA+CCR7+. The sequence joins TRBV25-1 to TRBJ1-1, with TRBD1 matching 7 junction bases. The DNA is as follows: TGTGCCAGCAGTGATGGCACAGGGGTTCCAATGAACACTGAAGCTTTCTTT. It specifies CASSDGTGVPMNTEAFF.